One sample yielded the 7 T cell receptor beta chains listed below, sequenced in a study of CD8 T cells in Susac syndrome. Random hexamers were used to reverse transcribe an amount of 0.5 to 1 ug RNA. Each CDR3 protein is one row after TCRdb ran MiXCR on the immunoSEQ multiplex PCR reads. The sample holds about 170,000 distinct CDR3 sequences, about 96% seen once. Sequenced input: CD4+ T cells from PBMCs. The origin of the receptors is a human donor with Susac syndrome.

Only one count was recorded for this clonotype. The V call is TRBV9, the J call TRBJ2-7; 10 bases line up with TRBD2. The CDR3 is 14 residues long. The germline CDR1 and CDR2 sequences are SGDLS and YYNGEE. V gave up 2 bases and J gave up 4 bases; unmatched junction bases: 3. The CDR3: CASSVGTSVYEQYF. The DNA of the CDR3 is TGTGCCAGCAGCGTCGGGACTAGCGTTTACGAGCAGTACTTC.

This CDR3 reads CASSLGQGITF. CDR3 in DNA: TGTGCCAGCAGCTTGGGACAGGGGATCACCTTC. The J gene is TRBJ1-2, the V gene TRBV6-2 or TRBV6-3, with TRBD1 matching 10 bases. The CDR3 runs to 11 residues. Germline CDR1 and CDR2: MNHEY and SVGEGT. The V gene end was trimmed by 6 bases and the J gene end by 13 bases; junction bases not matched to a gene: 5.

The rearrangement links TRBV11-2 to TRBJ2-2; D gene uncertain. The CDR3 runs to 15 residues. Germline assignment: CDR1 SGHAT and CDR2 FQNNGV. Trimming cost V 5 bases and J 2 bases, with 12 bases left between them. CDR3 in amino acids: CASSTRVPNTGELFF. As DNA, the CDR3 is TGTGCCAGCAGCACCCGGGTCCCCAACACCGGGGAGCTGTTTTTT.

The CDR3: CASSHSGGGNQPQHF. The CDR3, as DNA: TGTGCCAGCAGCCATAGTGGCGGAGGCAATCAGCCCCAGCATTTT. The chain recombines TRBV3-1 with TRBJ1-5; no reliable D call. The CDR3 consists of 15 residues. V was cut by 3 bases and J by 2 bases, with 11 bases left in between. Germline lookup yields CDR1 LGHDT and CDR2 YNNKEL (reference sequence).

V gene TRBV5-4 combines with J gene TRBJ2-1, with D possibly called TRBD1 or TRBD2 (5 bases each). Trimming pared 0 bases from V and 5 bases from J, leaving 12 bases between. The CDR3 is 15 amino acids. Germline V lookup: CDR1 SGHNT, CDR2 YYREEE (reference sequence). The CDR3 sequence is CASSLAAGTHNEQFF. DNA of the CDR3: TGTGCCAGCAGCTTGGCGGCAGGGACCCACAATGAGCAGTTCTTC.

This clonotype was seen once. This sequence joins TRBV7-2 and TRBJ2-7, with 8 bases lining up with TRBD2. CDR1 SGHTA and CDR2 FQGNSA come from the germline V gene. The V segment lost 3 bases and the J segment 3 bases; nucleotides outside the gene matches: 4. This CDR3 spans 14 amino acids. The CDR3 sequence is CASSFPGRVYEQYF. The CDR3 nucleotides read TGTGCCAGCAGCTTCCCCGGGAGGGTCTACGAGCAGTACTTC.

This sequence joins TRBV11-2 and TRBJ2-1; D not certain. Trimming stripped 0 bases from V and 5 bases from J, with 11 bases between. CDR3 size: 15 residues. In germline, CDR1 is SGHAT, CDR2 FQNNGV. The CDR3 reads CASSLENRRDNEQFF. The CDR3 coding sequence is TGTGCCAGCAGCTTAGAAAACAGACGCGACAATGAGCAGTTCTTC.